This TCR beta chain was documented in a study of T cell changes during pregnancy in multiple sclerosis. Assay used: immunoSEQ multiplex PCR; TCRdb lists only in-frame clones, some missing. The sample yields about 47,000 clones, 70% to 90% seen once. This TCR came from a female donor with multiple sclerosis, enrolled in a pregnancy study. The sequencing here drew on peripheral blood, taken in the first trimester of pregnancy.

The CDR3 loop reads CASSLGQDTRIYEQYF. CDR3 in DNA: TGTGCCAGCAGCTTAGGACAGGACACCAGAATCTACGAGCAGTACTTC. The rearrangement joins TRBV11-3 to TRBJ2-7, with D possibly TRBD1 on 6 matching bases. Trimming took off 1 base at V and 3 bases at J, with 16 bases between the two ends. The CDR3 has 16 amino acids. Germline lookup yields CDR1 SGHNT and CDR2 YENEEA.